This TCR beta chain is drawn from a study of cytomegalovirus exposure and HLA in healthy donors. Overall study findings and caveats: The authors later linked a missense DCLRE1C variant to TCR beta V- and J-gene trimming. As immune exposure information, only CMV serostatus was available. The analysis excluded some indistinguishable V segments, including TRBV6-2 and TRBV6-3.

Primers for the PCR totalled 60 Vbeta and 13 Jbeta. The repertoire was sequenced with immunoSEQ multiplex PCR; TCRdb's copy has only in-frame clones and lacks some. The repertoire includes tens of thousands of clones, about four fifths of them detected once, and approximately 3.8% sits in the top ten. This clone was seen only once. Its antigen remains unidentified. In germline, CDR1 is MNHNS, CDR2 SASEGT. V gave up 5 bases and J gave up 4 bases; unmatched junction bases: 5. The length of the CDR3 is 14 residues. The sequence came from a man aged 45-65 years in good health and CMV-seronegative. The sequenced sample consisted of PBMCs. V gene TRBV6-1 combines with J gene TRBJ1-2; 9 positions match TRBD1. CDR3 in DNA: TGTGCCAGCAGTCGAACAGGGGGCAGCTATGGCTACACCTTC. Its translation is CASSRTGGSYGYTF.